The present TCR beta chain was sequenced within a study of blood T cell repertoires in COVID-19. Study overall: T cells, B-cell-depleted T cells, or PBMCs provided the cDNA or gDNA that served as material.

Original methodology: Counts of nucleated cells, estimated from reference gene primer amplification, were obtained. The protocol was immunoSEQ multiplex PCR, while the TCRdb copy is restricted to in-frame clones and leaves out a portion. That table is the source of V, J and clone size, and D and trimming were worked out from the DNA. The sample has about 300,000 clones, about nine tenths seen once; the top ten hold about 4.2%. The CDR3 extends over 15 amino acids. The germline V and J ends were trimmed by 2 bases and 0 bases, with 8 bases remaining between them. Germline values: CDR1 MDHEN, CDR2 SYDVKM. Which cohort a participant joined came from the clinical history participants gave.

This TCR derives from a man aged 30-40 years who had recovered from COVID-19. Specimen: PBMCs or T cells enriched from blood (not recorded which). V gene TRBV28 combines with J gene TRBJ2-1; unclear D gene. CDR3 DNA sequence: TGTGCCAGCAGTTTACTGAGGAGCTCCTACAATGAGCAGTTCTTC. Translated, it gives CASSLLRSSYNEQFF.